This paragraph covers one T cell receptor (beta chain) sequence. When the RNA was reverse transcribed, random hexamers were used with an input of roughly 0.5 to 1 ug. TCRdb processed the immunoSEQ multiplex PCR reads anew with MiXCR; each CDR3 protein has one entry. The repertoire holds about 82,000 distinct CDR3 sequences, with roughly 96% as singletons. The CDR3 consists of 12 residues. CDR1 is DFQATT, CDR2 SNEGSKA, per germline (reference sequence). J was trimmed by 4 bases and V by 4 bases; bases with no gene match: 2. This sample was included in a study of CD8 T cells in Susac syndrome. The source of this sequence is a human donor with Susac syndrome. The material sequenced was CD8+ T cells from PBMCs. The rearrangement links TRBV20-1 to TRBJ1-1, with 8 bases that match TRBD1. The DNA of the CDR3 is TGCAGTGCTACAGGGGGCGGCACTGAAGCTTTCTTT. Protein product: CSATGGGTEAFF.